The clone carrying this T cell receptor (beta chain) was counted only a few times. Antigen: not known. This entry comes from a study of vaccination and CD4 T cells after COVID-19. Across the study: Comprising six males and four females, the convalescent participants counted two Hispanic individuals among them. In the control cultures, a CEFX pool, an HIV-1 Nef pool, or no peptide was supplied. Samples from a few convalescent patients were taken at day 14 and days 161 to 241 post-vaccination.

Germline-derived CDR1 and CDR2 are ENHRY and SYGVKD. V lost 4 bases and J lost 5, with 8 bases in between. The CDR3 is made up of 12 amino acids. Time point specified: late sampling 161 to 241 days after vaccination in three convalescent patients. Treatment of the sample: roughly ten-day PBMC culture with coronavirus spike peptide pools or control peptides (ViraFEST assay). Cells were cultured for less than eleven days, and then CD4+ T cells were isolated by negative selection. CD4+ T cells that had been cultured provided DNA sequenced with the Oncomine TCR Beta short-read assay. From the PCR reads, TCRdb called clonotypes with MiXCR, one entry per CDR3 protein. The table has tens of thousands of distinct CDR3 sequences, about 35% seen once; the top ten hold around 9.2%.

V usage is TRBV10-3 and J usage is TRBJ2-5; no clear D gene. Sample: CD4+ T cells from blood, cultured in vitro, taken about 7 months after SARS-CoV-2 vaccination. The TCR sequence derives from a human donor who had recovered from COVID-19. This CDR3 is CAISGGSETQYF. Here the CDR3 DNA reads TGTGCCATCAGTGGTGGATCGGAGACCCAGTACTTC.